The rows below give T cell receptor beta chains drawn from one sample of a study of beta chain features in type 1 diabetes. Data came from immunoSEQ multiplex PCR; TCRdb stores just in-frame clones and leaves some out. Found here are roughly 230,000 clones, around 9.6% of them singletons; the top ten hold just under 0.035%. The sequenced material came from naive CD4+ T cells from blood. Receptor source: a woman aged 18-29 years in good health. Both conserved end residues are part of each CDR3. The D gene is left open where the match is weak. The listing skips clone size in some rows; elsewhere it reads once, few, many or a size class.

DNA	CDR3	V	J	D	size
TGTGCCAGTAGTATACTCGGAACTAGCGGAGTCACAGATACGCAGTATTTT	CASSILGTSGVTDTQYF	TRBV19	TRBJ2-3	TRBD2	few
TGCGCCAGCAGCCAATACTTGGGACAGAGAGATACGCAGTATTTT	CASSQYLGQRDTQYF	TRBV4-1	TRBJ2-3	TRBD1	many
TGTGCCTGGAGTGCTCACCCAGACAGTATTGAAGCTTTCTTT	CAWSAHPDSIEAFF	TRBV30	TRBJ1-1	-	few
TGCGCCAGCAGCTTGGGACCCCTAGCGGGGATCCCAGATACGCAGTATTTT	CASSLGPLAGIPDTQYF	TRBV5-1	TRBJ2-3	TRBD2	-
TGTGCCAGCAGCTTAGGGGGAGGCAATCAGCCCCAGCATTTT	CASSLGGGNQPQHF	TRBV7-2	TRBJ1-5	-	many
TGTGCCAGCAGTGTGGAGGACAGGTCTAACGTGTACTTC	CASSVEDRSNVYF	TRBV2	TRBJ2-7	TRBD1	-
TGCGCCAGCAGCGCCGGCCCTGGGGGGGTCCAAGAGACCCAGTACTTC	CASSAGPGGVQETQYF	TRBV5-1	TRBJ2-5	TRBD2	-
TGTGCCTGGAGTGGATTTTTGGGAGCGAACACTGAAGCTTTCTTT	CAWSGFLGANTEAFF	TRBV30	TRBJ1-1	-	-
TGCGCCAGCAGCCCCTCAACTAGCGGGAACCCCCGTATTAGGACAGATACGCAGTATTTT	CASSPSTSGNPRIRTDTQYF	TRBV5-1	TRBJ2-3	TRBD2	-
TGCGCCAGCACGGAGGGTGGGGGGAATGAGCAGTTCTTC	CASTEGGGNEQFF	TRBV5-1	TRBJ2-1	-	few
TGTGCCAGCAGCCTGGGACTAGCGGGAGGGAAAGAGACCCAGTACTTC	CASSLGLAGGKETQYF	TRBV7-7	TRBJ2-5	TRBD2	few
TGCGCCAGCCACCCCGGACAGGAGGCCTACGAGCAGTACTTC	CASHPGQEAYEQYF	TRBV5-1	TRBJ2-7	TRBD1	-
TGTGCCAGCTCTCGGACAGGGAGCACAGATACGCAGTATTTT	CASSRTGSTDTQYF	TRBV6-1	TRBJ2-3	TRBD1	few
TGTGCCTGGAGTCCGGGACATAAGAACACTGAAGCTTTCTTT	CAWSPGHKNTEAFF	TRBV30	TRBJ1-1	-	-
TGTGCCAGCTCACCACAAACCCTACCGGGTTCAGAGCAGTTCTTC	CASSPQTLPGSEQFF	TRBV18	TRBJ2-1	-	many
TGTGCCGGGAGACTTGGAGCAGGCGGGGCCAACGTCCTGACTTTC	CAGRLGAGGANVLTF	TRBV7-9	TRBJ2-6	-	many
TGTGCCAGCTCCCCCGGTCCTCTTCAGGCTGAAGCTTTCTTT	CASSPGPLQAEAFF	TRBV18	TRBJ1-1	-	many